This T cell receptor beta chain originates from a study of blood T cell repertoires in COVID-19. Produced via immunoSEQ multiplex PCR; TCRdb's table is partial and in-frame only. The sample has around 300,000 clones; around 91% are singletons. Everyone who took part was about 18 to 90 years old, and they came from some 23 US areas. Input material: PBMCs or T cells enriched from blood (not recorded which). The source of this sequence is a woman under 30 with acute COVID-19.

The DNA for the CDR3 is TGTGCCAGTAGTAATTTGTCGGGGAGAGGCAACTATGGCTACACCTTC. Protein sequence: CASSNLSGRGNYGYTF. V is TRBV19 and J is TRBJ1-2; the D is unclear. Germline V gene lookup returns CDR1 LNHDA and CDR2 SQIVND (reference sequence). The CDR3 is 16 amino acids. Trimming stripped 4 bases from V and 2 bases from J, with 17 bases between.